This T cell receptor (beta chain) was observed in a study of CD8+CD57+ T cells in acquired aplastic anemia. Study results and caveats: In common between the patients and the controls were twenty-nine CD8+ CDR3 sequences.

About this clonotype itself: Its specificity is not known.

Genomic DNA, serving as template, underwent TCR beta VDJ and CDR3 profiling. MiXCR was run by TCRdb on the reads, yielding one entry per CDR3 protein. The sample consists of 100,000 to 150,000 distinct CDR3 sequences, more than 35% of them appearing once. Germline values: CDR1 SGHRS, CDR2 YFSETQ. J lost 5 bases, V lost 5 bases, and 8 bases had no gene match. CDR3 size: 14 residues. This receptor was identified in a human donor in good health, serving as a control. The chain is built from TRBV5-1 and TRBJ2-7; 9 bases line up with TRBD1. Sequencing was performed on sorted CD4+, CD8+, or CD8+CD57+ T cells (not recorded which) from PBMCs. The CDR3 nucleotides are TGCGCCAGCAGACCTGGACAGGGGTTCCACGAGCAGTACTTC. This codes for CASRPGQGFHEQYF.